This note documents a single TCR beta chain sequence. These data originate in a study of blood T cell repertoires in COVID-19. Overall study: Sites across the United States, Italy and Spain contributed samples from acute and convalescent COVID-19. PBMCs, B-cell-depleted T cells, or T cells were the source of the cDNA or gDNA that made up the material.

Trimming cost V 0 bases and J 5 bases; bases outside gene matches: 5. The CDR3 is made up of 15 amino acids. Germline CDR1 SGDLS, CDR2 YYNGEE. In the authors' workflow: By means of reference gene primer amplification, nucleated cell counts were estimated. The assay was immunoSEQ multiplex PCR, and TCRdb's table has in-frame clones only and misses some. The DNA gave D and trimming, while V, J and clone size come from that table. The repertoire holds about 210,000 clones, with approximately 80% as singletons. Sequencing input: peripheral blood. The chain recombines TRBV9 with TRBJ2-5; 9 nucleotides align to TRBD1. The clonotype comes from a human donor in a cohort sampled during active COVID-19. The CDR3 DNA is TGTGCCAGCAGCGTAGGGGTTGGGACAGGGGAGACCCAGTACTTC. Amino acids: CASSVGVGTGETQYF.